This TCR beta chain was retrieved from a study of blood T cell repertoires in COVID-19. Study-wide context: Whether acute or convalescent, the COVID-19 samples came from the United States, Italy and Spain. PBMCs, B-cell-depleted T cells, or T cells were the source of the cDNA or gDNA that made up the material.

Original processing methods: Amplification of reference gene primers provided the estimated nucleated cell counts. Clones were sequenced by immunoSEQ multiplex PCR, and TCRdb holds only the in-frame ones, with some missing. The D gene and trimming were derived from the DNA, and the V and J assignments and clone size from that table. The sample yields some 180,000 clones, about 80% seen once. V dropped 4 bases and J dropped 0; count of bases not matched to a gene: 6. The CDR3 sequence is 16 residues long. Germline V gene data show CDR1 as SGHTA and CDR2 as FQGTGA. Sequencing was performed on peripheral blood. This sequence was found in a woman aged 80 or over with acute or convalescent COVID-19. V usage is TRBV7-3 and J usage is TRBJ2-1, with 7 bases matching TRBD2. In DNA form, the CDR3 reads TGTGCCAGCAGCTCTCTGCGGGGGAGCTCCTACAATGAGCAGTTCTTC. Amino acid sequence: CASSSLRGSSYNEQFF.